A single sample is the source of the 6 T cell receptor beta chains below, sequenced in a study of blood T cell repertoires in COVID-19. Clones were sequenced by immunoSEQ multiplex PCR, and TCRdb holds only the in-frame ones, with some missing. The sample yields 53,000 or so clones, 60% to 80% seen once. The specimen was peripheral blood. The receptors were gathered from a man between 65 and 85 years old with active or convalescent COVID-19.

The CDR3 sequence: CASSFVRRAGGSTDTQYF. CDR3 DNA: TGTGCCAGCAGTTTTGTCAGACGAGCGGGAGGTAGCACAGATACGCAGTATTTT. This rearrangement joins TRBV6-2 or TRBV6-3 to TRBJ2-3; the match to TRBD2 covers 9 bases. Germline CDR1 reads MNHEY; CDR2 reads SVGEGT. The CDR3 extends over 18 amino acids. After removal of 4 bases from V and 0 bases from J, the junction contained 11 bases not matched to a gene.

This clone has more than one count but fewer than ten. The chain joins TRBV28 to TRBJ2-7, with 8 bases lining up with TRBD1. This CDR3 is built from 13 residues. V was clipped by 10 bases and J by 0 bases; unmatched bases: 5. Germline CDR1 and CDR2: MDHEN and SYDVKM. The CDR3 nucleotides read TGTGCCATCCGGGACAGGAGCTCCTACGAGCAGTACTTC. Translated, it gives CAIRDRSSYEQYF. Full variable domain (outside the CDR3, taken from reference TRBV28 and TRBJ2-7): DVKVTQSSRYLVKRTGEKVFLECVQDMDHENMFWYRQDPGLGLRLIYFSYDVKMKEKGDIPEGYSVSREKKERFSLILESASTNQTSMYLCAIRDRSSYEQYFGPGTRLTVT.

This chain joins TRBV19 and TRBJ1-1; tentatively, D is TRBD1 (6 bases). Germline CDR1 and CDR2: LNHDA and SQIVND (reference sequence). Trimming stripped 5 bases from V and 0 bases from J, with 10 bases between. This CDR3 has 14 amino acids. The CDR3 DNA follows: TGTGCCAGTAGTTTCCAGGGGCTGAACACTGAAGCTTTCTTT. Its translation: CASSFQGLNTEAFF.

The rearrangement links TRBV24-1 to TRBJ2-2, with TRBD1 matching over 9 bases. After removal of 4 bases from V and 3 bases from J, the junction contained 5 bases not matched to a gene. Germline V gene sequence: CDR1 KGHDR, CDR2 SFDVKD. This CDR3 has 16 amino acids. For the CDR3, the DNA is TGTGCCACCAGTGACCCGGGACAGGGCGACACCGGGGAGCTGTTTTTT. Its translation is CATSDPGQGDTGELFF.

V usage is TRBV5-1 and J usage is TRBJ1-1; no firm D call. Germline V gene sequence: CDR1 SGHRS, CDR2 YFSETQ. Trimming took 6 bases from V and 8 from J, leaving 17 bases between them. This CDR3 region has 13 residues. The CDR3 region has the DNA TGCGCCAGCACTGGGGAAATGCGGGCCGAAGCTTTCTTT. Its protein product is CASTGEMRAEAFF.

This clone was detected a few times. This chain connects TRBV11-2 to TRBJ1-3; the D is unclear. The V gene's germline CDR1 is SGHAT and CDR2 FQNNGV. With 1 base removed from V and 0 bases from J, the gap between germline ends came to 7 bases. This CDR3 has 15 residues. The DNA for the CDR3 is TGTGCCAGCAGCTTAGCCAGGTACTCTGGAAACACCATATATTTT. It codes for CASSLARYSGNTIYF.